What follows are 15 T cell receptor beta chains derived from one specimen sequenced in a study of blood T cell repertoires in COVID-19. Measured with immunoSEQ multiplex PCR; TCRdb has only the in-frame clones, and not every one. The sample holds 250,000 to 350,000 clones; roughly 89% are singletons and the top ten take 2.9%. What was sequenced was PBMCs or T cells enriched from blood (not recorded which). Receptor source: a woman in her forties or fifties who had been exposed to COVID-19.

The rearrangement links TRBV28 to TRBJ1-2; D ambiguous. Germline-derived CDR1 and CDR2 are MDHEN and SYDVKM. The CDR3 is 13 residues long. Deletions cut 5 bases from V and 2 bases from J, with 9 bases between. CDR3 in DNA: TGTGCCAGCAGTCCGCCTATAAACTATGGCTACACCTTC. Translated, it gives CASSPPINYGYTF.

The CDR3 is CASKLRSEKLFF. The CDR3 DNA is TGTGCCAGCAAGCTGCGCTCTGAAAAACTGTTTTTT. The gene calls are TRBV28 and TRBJ1-4; the D is unclear. Trimming cost V 7 bases and J 7 bases, with 10 bases left between them. The CDR3 length is 12 residues. CDR1 MDHEN and CDR2 SYDVKM come from the germline V gene.

The V gene is TRBV3-1 (or the pseudogene TRBV3-2), the J gene TRBJ2-1, with 9 bases matching TRBD2. The junction had 12 bases not matched to a gene; V was cut back by 0 bases and J by 0 bases. CDR3 length: 20 amino acids. The germline V gene has CDR1 LGHDT and CDR2 YNNKEL (reference sequence). The CDR3 sequence: CASSQDSQRGDPFSYNEQFF. The CDR3 DNA reads as TGTGCCAGCAGCCAAGATTCCCAGCGGGGGGATCCTTTCTCCTACAATGAGCAGTTCTTC.

The genes are TRBV27 and TRBJ2-1; D is ambiguous. CDR1 MNHEY and CDR2 SMNVEV come from the germline V gene (reference sequence). The CDR3 is 13 amino acids. V dropped 0 bases and J dropped 15 bases, with 15 bases sitting between them. The chain's CDR3 is CASSLSWVEARFF. In DNA form, the CDR3 reads TGTGCCAGCAGTTTATCATGGGTTGAGGCTCGGTTCTTC.

The chain joins TRBV3-1 (or the pseudogene TRBV3-2) to TRBJ1-1, with D perhaps matching TRBD1 (5 bases). Trimming shortened V by 1 base and J by 7 bases, and 10 bases separated the two germline ends. Germline-derived CDR1 and CDR2 are LGHDT and YNNKEL (reference sequence). The CDR3 sequence is 13 residues long. CDR3 bases: TGTGCCAGCAGCCAAGTAGGCGGGGGTGAAGCTTTCTTT. Translation: CASSQVGGGEAFF.

The chain recombines TRBV5-4 with TRBJ2-7; 8 nucleotides match TRBD1. Germline CDR1 and CDR2: SGHNT and YYREEE (reference sequence). With V trimmed by 0 bases and J by 4 bases, 3 bases remained unmatched. CDR3 length equals 14 residues. The CDR3 is CASSLATGVYEQYF. DNA for the CDR3: TGTGCCAGCAGCTTGGCGACAGGGGTTTACGAGCAGTACTTC.

This clone was recorded once. This sequence joins TRBV2 and TRBJ1-2, with TRBD1 matching 11 bases. The V and J ends lost 5 bases and 8 bases, in that order; junction bases with no gene match: 10. Germline values: CDR1 SNHLY, CDR2 FYNNEI. This CDR3 is built from 15 residues. DNA of the CDR3: TGTGCCAGCAGTAAAGAGGACAGGGGGCAAGGCGGCTACACCTTC. As protein: CASSKEDRGQGGYTF.

V is TRBV18 and J is TRBJ2-2; the D is unclear. The CDR3 runs to 14 residues. Germline CDR1 is KGHSH and CDR2 is LQKENI. With 5 bases removed from V and 3 bases from J, the gap between germline ends came to 10 bases. The CDR3 here is CASSFASDTGELFF. CDR3 in DNA: TGTGCCAGCTCATTTGCTTCAGACACCGGGGAGCTGTTTTTT.

CDR3 sequence: CASSIITSGGLKEQYF. The CDR3 DNA follows: TGTGCCAGCAGTATAATAACTAGCGGGGGGCTGAAGGAGCAGTATTTT. J is TRBJ2-3 and V is TRBV28; the match to TRBD2 covers 12 bases. The CDR3 runs 16 residues. Trimming cost V 5 bases and J 11 bases; bases outside gene matches: 14. Germline assignment: CDR1 MDHEN and CDR2 SYDVKM.

Only one count was recorded for this clone. The chain links TRBV20-1 to TRBJ1-6; maybe TRBD1 (5 bases). Trimming stripped 3 bases from V and 7 bases from J, with 13 bases between. Germline loops: CDR1 DFQATT, CDR2 SNEGSKA (reference sequence). The CDR3 runs to 14 residues. The CDR3 DNA reads as TGCAGTGCTAGTAGCGGGGGGGGGAATTCACCCCTCCACTTT. As protein: CSASSGGGNSPLHF.

The chain recombines TRBV7-9 with TRBJ2-5, with D unresolved. CDR1 is SEHNR, CDR2 FQNEAQ, per germline (reference sequence). Trimming removed 0 bases from V and 2 bases from J, with 4 bases in between. The CDR3 runs to 13 residues. CDR3 nucleotide sequence: TGTGCCAGCAGCTTAGCCAATCAAGAGACCCAGTACTTC. This codes for CASSLANQETQYF.

The chain has TRBV7-2 and TRBJ2-7; 10 bases fit TRBD2. Germline values: CDR1 SGHTA, CDR2 FQGNSA. V dropped 1 base and J dropped 6; count of bases not matched to a gene: 6. There are 15 residues in the CDR3. The CDR3 nucleotides are TGTGCCAGCAGCTTAGTTAGGCTAGCGGGGGTCGAGCAGTACTTC. Its protein is CASSLVRLAGVEQYF.

The rearrangement uses TRBV6-5 and TRBJ1-1; D is possibly TRBD1 (6 bases). The CDR3 runs 14 residues. V lost 5 bases, J lost 5 bases, and 15 bases lay in between. CDR1 is MNHEY, CDR2 SVGAGI, per germline. The CDR3 DNA follows: TGTGCCAGCAGTCCAAGACAGGATGGGACTGAAGCTTTCTTT. This codes for CASSPRQDGTEAFF.

The chain joins TRBV11-2 to TRBJ2-7; D possibly corresponds to TRBD1 (6 bases). V lost 4 bases, J lost 3 bases, and 13 bases lay in between. CDR1 is SGHAT and CDR2 is FQNNGV in the germline V gene. This CDR3 contains 14 residues. CDR3 bases: TGTGCCAGCAGCTCTCGGACAGTTCACTACGAGCAGTACTTC. Translating gives CASSSRTVHYEQYF.

In nucleotides, the CDR3 is TGTGCCAGCAGCCCAATACTAGCGGGGTATCATGAGCAGTTCTTC. Residues: CASSPILAGYHEQFF. The chain recombines TRBV11-2 with TRBJ2-1; 10 bases fit TRBD2. Germline V gene sequence: CDR1 SGHAT, CDR2 FQNNGV. J was trimmed by 8 bases and V by 5 bases; bases with no gene match: 9. The CDR3 loop spans 15 amino acids.